This T cell receptor beta chain was found in a study of shared T cell receptors in the human thymus. Here immunoSEQ multiplex PCR was the method, and the copy in TCRdb shows in-frame clones only, minus some. The sample has hundreds of thousands of clones, roughly 90% seen once; the top ten hold 0.0095% to 0.012%. Germline V gives CDR1 SGHRS, CDR2 YFSETQ. V was trimmed by 2 bases and J by 3 bases, leaving 8 bases between them. The CDR3 contains 14 residues. The same sample was also studied in work on human thymus T cells. Turning to that study: Reports from related research described highly overlapping thymic repertoires among unrelated individuals.

The origin of this receptor is a boy in the first two years of life with a congenital heart defect. The material sequenced was thymocytes. V and J are TRBV5-1 and TRBJ1-4; perhaps TRBD1 as D (5 bases). CDR3 nucleotide sequence: TGCGCCAGCAGCTTATGGGGCTCTAATGAAAAACTGTTTTTT. Its protein product is CASSLWGSNEKLFF.